This T cell receptor (beta chain) was retrieved from a study of identical twins. Every one of the donors was a healthy Caucasian. Study results and limitations: With monozygotic twins, out-of-frame TCR alpha sharing exceeded what models estimated.

In this sample, this clonotype turned up many times. Its antigen is not identified. A universal primer site was incorporated via template switching, and the cDNA contained unique molecular identifiers. TCRdb re-derived calls from the 5' RACE reads in MiXCR, one entry per CDR3 protein. The sample includes 200,000 or so distinct CDR3 sequences, about 7.5% of them seen just once. This same sample was also taken into another study, of yellow fever vaccine responses in identical twins.

The receptor's source is a woman aged 18-29 years in good health. What was sequenced was memory (CD45RO+) T cells sorted from blood.

The CDR3 sequence: CASRSKETQYF. The CDR3 DNA follows: TGTGCCAGCAGATCCAAAGAGACCCAGTACTTC. V gene TRBV6-5 combines with J gene TRBJ2-5; unclear D gene. V lost 6 bases and J 3 bases, leaving 5 bases between the germline ends. CDR1 MNHEY and CDR2 SVGAGI come from the germline V gene. The CDR3 spans 11 residues.